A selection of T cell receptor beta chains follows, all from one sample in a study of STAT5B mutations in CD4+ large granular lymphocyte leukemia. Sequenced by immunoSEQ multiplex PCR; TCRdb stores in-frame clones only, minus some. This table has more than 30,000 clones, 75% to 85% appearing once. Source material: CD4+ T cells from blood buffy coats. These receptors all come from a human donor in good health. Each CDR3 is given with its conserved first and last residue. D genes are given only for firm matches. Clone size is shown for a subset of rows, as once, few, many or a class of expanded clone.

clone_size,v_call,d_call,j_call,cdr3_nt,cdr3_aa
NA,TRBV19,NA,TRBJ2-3,TGTGCCAGTAGTGAAATCAGCACAGATACGCAGTATTTT,CASSEISTDTQYF
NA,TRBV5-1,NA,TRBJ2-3,TGCGCCAGCAGCTTGGATGGGAGGACGGCAGATACGCAGTATTTT,CASSLDGRTADTQYF
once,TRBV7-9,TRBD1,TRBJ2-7,TGTGCCAGCAGCCCCCAGGGGGCGGACGAGCAGTACTTC,CASSPQGADEQYF
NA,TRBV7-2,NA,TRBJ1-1,TGTGCCAGCAGCCTAGCGCAGCTGAACACTGAAGCTTTCTTT,CASSLAQLNTEAFF
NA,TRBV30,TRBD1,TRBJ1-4,TGTGCCTGGAGTCATACCGGGACAGGGGACGGAAAACTGTTTTTT,CAWSHTGTGDGKLFF
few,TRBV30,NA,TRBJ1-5,TGTGCCTGGAGCTTACAGCATAGCAATCAGCCCCAGCATTTT,CAWSLQHSNQPQHF
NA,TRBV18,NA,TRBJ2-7,TGTGCCAGCTCACGGGGAGAGGCTACCTACGAGCAGTACTTC,CASSRGEATYEQYF
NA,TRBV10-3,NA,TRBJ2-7,TGTGCCATCAGTGTCACCATGACTAGTGCCTACGAGCAGTACTTC,CAISVTMTSAYEQYF
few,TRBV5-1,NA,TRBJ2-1,TGCGCCAGCAGCTATCTACAACAGGGAAATGAGCAGTTCTTC,CASSYLQQGNEQFF
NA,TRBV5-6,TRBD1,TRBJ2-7,TGTGCCAGCAGCGGTACCGGGACAGCTCCCTACGAGCAGTACTTC,CASSGTGTAPYEQYF
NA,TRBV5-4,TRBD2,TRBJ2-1,TGTGCCAGCAGCTTTGGACTTTGGACTAGCGGGGGATACAATGAGCAGTTCTTC,CASSFGLWTSGGYNEQFF
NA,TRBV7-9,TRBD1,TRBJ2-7,TGTGCCAGCAGCTTAGCCCAAGGCAGGACAGGGCTGCAGTACTTC,CASSLAQGRTGLQYF
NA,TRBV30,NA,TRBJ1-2,TGTGCCTGGAGTTTGGGGATTAACTATGGCTACACCTTC,CAWSLGINYGYTF
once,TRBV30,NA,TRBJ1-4,TGTGCCTGGAGTGTACTACAGAATAATGAAAAACTGTTTTTT,CAWSVLQNNEKLFF
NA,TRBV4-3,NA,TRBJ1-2,TGCGCCAGCAGCCAAGAGTGGGGGGCAGGCGGCTACACCTTC,CASSQEWGAGGYTF
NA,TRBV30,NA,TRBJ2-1,TGTGCCTGGAGTTTGGGATCCTACAATGAGCAGTTCTTC,CAWSLGSYNEQFF
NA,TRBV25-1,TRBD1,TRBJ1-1,TGTGCCAGCAGCTCAGGGGGCAGGAGTGAAGCTTTCTTT,CASSSGGRSEAFF
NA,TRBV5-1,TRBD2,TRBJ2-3,TGCGCCAGCAGCCCAGGGACTAGCGGGAGAGTAGAAGATACGCAGTATTTT,CASSPGTSGRVEDTQYF
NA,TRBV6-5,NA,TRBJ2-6,TGTGCCAGCAGTTACGGCTGGTCGGCTGGGGCCAACGTCCTGACTTTC,CASSYGWSAGANVLTF
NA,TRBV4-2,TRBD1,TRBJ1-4,TGTGCCAGCAGCCAAGATAAACAGGGGGTTGAAAAACTGTTTTTT,CASSQDKQGVEKLFF
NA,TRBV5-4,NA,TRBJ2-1,TGTGCCAGCAGCTTGGGGCAGGGGGGGGGTAGCAATGAGCAGTTCTTC,CASSLGQGGGSNEQFF
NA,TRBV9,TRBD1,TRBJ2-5,TGTGCCAGCAGCGCCCTACAGGGGATTCAGGAGACCCAGTACTTC,CASSALQGIQETQYF
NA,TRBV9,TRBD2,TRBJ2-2,TGTGCCAGCAGCGTCCTAGGACTAGCGGGGGGTACCGGGGAGCTGTTTTTT,CASSVLGLAGGTGELFF
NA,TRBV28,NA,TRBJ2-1,TGTGCCAGCAGTTCCTCCGGGACGAGGCAGTTCTTC,CASSSSGTRQFF
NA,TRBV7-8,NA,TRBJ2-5,TGTGCCAGCAGCTCTCGAGGGGGGCGGGAGACCCAGTACTTC,CASSSRGGRETQYF
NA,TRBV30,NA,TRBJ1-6,TGTGCCTGGACAATACAGGGAGGTTCACCCCTCCACTTT,CAWTIQGGSPLHF
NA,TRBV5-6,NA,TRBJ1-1,TGTGCCAGCAGCTGGGGAGGAACTGAAGCTTTCTTT,CASSWGGTEAFF
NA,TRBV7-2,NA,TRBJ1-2,TGTGCCAGCAGCGTTGGGACAAGCTATGGCTACACCTTC,CASSVGTSYGYTF